One sample yielded the 29 T cell receptor beta chains listed below, sequenced in a study of response to subunit inactivated influenza vaccine. One entry per CDR3 protein, called by TCRdb with MiXCR from the RT-PCR reads. The table has over 750,000 distinct CDR3 sequences, less than 25% seen once. The material sequenced was PBMCs from blood, taken roughly 5 days after vaccination. The receptors originated from a man over 45 who received an inactivated influenza vaccine.

This clonotype was seen a handful of times. The gene calls are TRBV20-1 and TRBJ2-5; weak D call: TRBD2 (7 bases). This CDR3 is built from 15 residues. V was trimmed by 1 base and J by 0 bases, leaving 12 bases between them. CDR1 DFQATT and CDR2 SNEGSKA come from the germline V gene (reference sequence). DNA of the CDR3: TGCAGTGCTAGAGGGGCGGGGGCCCACCAAGAGACCCAGTACTTC. Translated: CSARGAGAHQETQYF.

This clonotype was detected only a few times. This chain uses TRBV20-1 with TRBJ2-7; D not certain. The germline V and J ends were trimmed by 4 bases and 3 bases, with 13 bases remaining between them. The CDR3 consists of 13 residues. CDR1 is DFQATT and CDR2 is SNEGSKA in the germline V gene (reference sequence). The CDR3 here is CSAISSLGYEQYF. CDR3 coding DNA: TGCAGTGCTATAAGCAGTTTGGGCTACGAGCAGTACTTC.

The gene calls are TRBV12-3 or TRBV12-4 and TRBJ2-5; a weak D match, TRBD2 (5 bases). Trimming shortened V by 1 base and J by 6 bases, and 9 bases separated the two germline ends. The CDR3 length is 13 residues. The CDR3, as DNA: TGTGCCAGCAGTTTAGAGGTAGCGAAGACCCAGTACTTC. This gives the protein CASSLEVAKTQYF.

The J gene is TRBJ2-1, the V gene TRBV12-3 or TRBV12-4; D may be TRBD1 (5 bases). This CDR3 is 13 amino acids long. V lost 2 bases to trimming and J lost 7 bases, with 9 bases between them. The DNA for the CDR3 is TGTGCCAGCAGTTTATACAGGCTGAATGAGCAGTTCTTC. It translates to CASSLYRLNEQFF.

This clonotype was counted a few times. The chain has TRBV20-1 and TRBJ1-1; D perhaps matches TRBD1 (6 bases). V lost 0 bases and J lost 4, with 12 bases in between. CDR1 and CDR2 (germline): DFQATT, SNEGSKA (reference sequence). This CDR3 is built from 14 residues. The CDR3 DNA reads as TGCAGTGCTAGAGATACAGGGAGAAGCACTGAAGCTTTCTTT. The encoded protein is CSARDTGRSTEAFF.

The genes are TRBV6-2 or TRBV6-3 and TRBJ2-7, with 7 bases matching TRBD2. The J segment lost 2 bases and the V segment lost 2 bases, leaving 6 bases of the junction unmatched. The CDR3 runs 15 residues. Germline V lookup: CDR1 MNHEY, CDR2 SVGEGT. The CDR3 DNA is TGTGCCAGCAGTTACGGGGCTAGCGGAACCTACGAGCAGTACTTC. Protein product: CASSYGASGTYEQYF.

This clonotype has just a few counts. This chain links TRBV5-6 with TRBJ1-1, with a possible D match to TRBD1 (6 bases). From germline, CDR1 is SGHDT and CDR2 YYEEEE. This CDR3 region has 14 residues. Trimming removed 2 bases from V and 4 bases from J, with 12 bases in between. The CDR3 DNA is TGTGCCAGCAGCTTTGAACAGGGTATCACTGAAGCTTTCTTT. Translating it yields CASSFEQGITEAFF.

This clonotype was seen a few times. This chain connects TRBV5-1 to TRBJ2-1; a possible D gene is TRBD1 (5 bases). The CDR3 runs 15 residues. V lost 2 bases to trimming and J lost 4 bases, with 13 bases between them. The V gene's germline CDR1 is SGHRS and CDR2 YFSETQ. CDR3 DNA: TGCGCCAGCAGCTTAATTTCTAGACAGTACAATGAGCAGTTCTTC. It translates to CASSLISRQYNEQFF.

The chain has TRBV14 and TRBJ2-4; D possibly corresponds to TRBD2 (6 bases). Germline CDR1 SGHDN, CDR2 FVKESK. The CDR3 length is 13 residues. V was shortened by 4 bases and J by 6 bases, with 10 bases between the two germline ends. CDR3 DNA: TGTGCCAGCAGCCCCCAGGGAGGAAACATTCAGTACTTC. Encoded protein: CASSPQGGNIQYF.

The gene calls are TRBV11-2 and TRBJ1-1; possibly TRBD1 for D (5 bases). The CDR3 spans 14 residues. Germline values: CDR1 SGHAT, CDR2 FQNNGV. Between the trimmed V and J ends, which lost 5 bases and 5 bases, there was a span of 15 bases. CDR3 amino acids: CASSRGGGKTEAFF. The CDR3 DNA reads TGTGCCAGCAGCCGGGGGGGAGGGAAGACTGAAGCTTTCTTT.

The V and J genes are TRBV20-1 and TRBJ2-4; 10 bases agree with TRBD1. CDR1 is DFQATT, CDR2 SNEGSKA, per germline (reference sequence). CDR3 length equals 13 residues. The V gene end was trimmed by 6 bases and the J gene end by 6 bases; junction bases not matched to a gene: 5. The DNA for the CDR3 is TGCAGTGCAAGGGACAGGGGAATAAACATTCAGTACTTC. This sequence encodes CSARDRGINIQYF.

The rearrangement joins TRBV14 to TRBJ2-5, with 11 bases matching TRBD2. After removal of 3 bases from V and 7 bases from J, the junction contained 1 base not matched to a gene. This CDR3 comprises 13 residues. Per the germline V gene, CDR1 is SGHDN and CDR2 is FVKESK. In DNA, the CDR3 is TGTGCCAGCAGCCAGACTAGCGGGGTGACCCAGTACTTC. Residues: CASSQTSGVTQYF.

This clonotype was seen at least ten times. The V call is TRBV7-2, the J call TRBJ2-1; perhaps D is TRBD1 or TRBD2 (7 bases each). The CDR3 spans 15 residues. Germline values: CDR1 SGHTA, CDR2 FQGNSA. V was shortened by 1 base and J by 4 bases, with 11 bases between the two germline ends. The CDR3 reads CASSLGQGGYNEQFF. The CDR3, as DNA: TGTGCCAGCAGCTTAGGGCAGGGGGGGTACAATGAGCAGTTCTTC.

In this sample, this clonotype turned up a few times. The rearrangement uses TRBV6-1 and TRBJ2-1, with D possibly being TRBD2 (6 bases). Germline CDR1 and CDR2: MNHNS and SASEGT. Trimming took 5 bases from V and 7 from J, leaving 18 bases between them. The CDR3 contains 15 residues. The CDR3 region has the DNA TGTGCCAGCAGTCCCAAACGGAGGAGGGTTAATGAGCAGTTCTTC. The encoded protein is CASSPKRRRVNEQFF.

A word on this clonotype: The CDR3 does not end in the conserved phenylalanine or tryptophan, so this is likely a read error. V usage is TRBV7-2 and J usage is TRBJ1-2, with D possibly being TRBD1 (5 bases). This CDR3 has 13 residues. Per the germline V gene, CDR1 is SGHTA and CDR2 is FQGNSA. The ends were cut back, 2 bases at V and 4 bases at J, with 8 bases in the middle. The CDR3 DNA reads as TGTGCCAGCAGCTTACAGGGCAGCTATGGCTACACCTAC. Encoded protein: CASSLQGSYGYTY.

The rearrangement uses TRBV5-1 and TRBJ2-1, with TRBD2 matching over 13 bases. V shed 0 bases, J shed 7 bases, and the junction held 10 bases outside the gene matches. Germline CDR1 reads SGHRS; CDR2 reads YFSETQ. There are 18 residues in the CDR3. The CDR3 nucleotides read TGCGCCAGCAGCTTGGCACTAGCGGGGGGGTACTTGCTAAATGAGCAGTTCTTC. Translation: CASSLALAGGYLLNEQFF.

This clonotype was detected only a few times. The chain carries TRBV29-1 and TRBJ2-1; 12 nucleotides align to TRBD2. The CDR3 sequence is 16 residues long. Germline CDR1 reads SQVTM; CDR2 reads ANQGSEA. V shed 5 bases, J shed 6 bases, and the junction held 11 bases outside the gene matches. CDR3 bases: TGCAGCGTTAACCCTACGGGACTAGCGGGTTCCAATGAGCAGTTCTTC. Translated, it gives CSVNPTGLAGSNEQFF.

The rearrangement uses TRBV6-1 and TRBJ2-3; TRBD1 is a possible D gene (6 bases). This CDR3 comprises 13 residues. The germline V and J ends were trimmed by 10 bases and 5 bases, with 16 bases remaining between them. Looked up from germline, CDR1 is MNHNS and CDR2 is SASEGT. CDR3 DNA: TGTGCCACGGCAGGGGTCGGAGGAGATACGCAGTATTTT. It translates to CATAGVGGDTQYF.

This clonotype appeared many times. This chain links TRBV7-2 with TRBJ1-5; D is uncertain. V lost 1 base and J lost 10, with 14 bases in between. The CDR3 runs to 14 residues. The germline gives CDR1 SGHTA, CDR2 FQGNSA. The chain's CDR3 is CASSLVFTDDPQHF. The CDR3 bases are TGTGCCAGCAGCTTAGTGTTTACAGACGATCCCCAGCATTTT.

The gene calls are TRBV7-6 and TRBJ2-7; D remains ambiguous. Germline CDR1 reads SGHVS; CDR2 reads FNYEAQ. Deletions cut 4 bases from V and 2 bases from J, with 9 bases between. This CDR3 comprises 13 residues. In DNA, the CDR3 is TGTGCCAGCAGCTCCGGGTTCCCCTACGAGCAGTACTTC. Protein sequence: CASSSGFPYEQYF.

The chain has TRBV25-1 and TRBJ1-6, with no clear D. Germline V lookup: CDR1 MGHDK, CDR2 SYGVNS. CDR3 length: 13 residues. Trimming cost V 6 bases and J 8 bases, with 11 bases left between them. The CDR3 DNA follows: TGTGCCAGCAGGCTAGAGTGGGATTCACCCCTCCACTTT. Protein product: CASRLEWDSPLHF.

This clonotype was seen a few times. This sequence joins TRBV15 and TRBJ2-1, with D perhaps matching TRBD1 (6 bases). This CDR3 has 14 amino acids. From germline, CDR1 is LNHNV and CDR2 YYDKDF (reference sequence). With 5 bases removed from V and 5 bases from J, the gap between germline ends came to 13 bases. The CDR3 region has the DNA TGTGCCACCAGCTTACAGGGAACGAACAATGAGCAGTTCTTC. This gives the protein CATSLQGTNNEQFF.

The rearrangement uses TRBV12-3 or TRBV12-4 and TRBJ2-2, with 8 bases fitting TRBD1. Unmatched junction bases numbered 6, after V lost 5 bases and J lost 4 bases. The CDR3 totals 15 residues. CDR3 DNA: TGTGCCAGCAGTGACAGGGGCGACTTCACCGGGGAGCTGTTTTTT. Amino acid sequence: CASSDRGDFTGELFF.

Turning to this clonotype: The germline gene is not matched at one end of the junction; a read error may be the cause. The chain joins TRBV29-1 to TRBJ1-1, with D hard to call. The CDR3 has 12 amino acids. Germline lookup yields CDR1 SQVTM and CDR2 ANQGSEA. The CDR3 sequence: CSIEPGGTEAFF. The CDR3 DNA reads as TGCAGCATTGAACCCGGTGGTACTGAAGCTTTCTTT.

This clonotype was detected a few times. This CDR3 is CASSPTVGGHYGYTF. CDR3 nucleotide sequence: TGTGCCAGCAGCCCAACTGTGGGGGGCCACTATGGCTACACCTTC. The chain employs TRBV5-5 and TRBJ1-2; D may be TRBD1 (6 bases). The CDR3 totals 15 residues. Germline CDR1 SGHKS, CDR2 YYEKEE (reference sequence). V was pared by 4 bases and J by 3 bases, with 16 bases between.

This sequence joins TRBV5-5 and TRBJ1-5; D ambiguous. The length of the CDR3 is 13 residues. Trimming shortened V by 2 bases and J by 3 bases, and 6 bases separated the two germline ends. From germline, CDR1 is SGHKS and CDR2 YYEKEE (reference sequence). The CDR3 DNA follows: TGTGCCAGCAGCTTAATGTACAATCAGCCCCAGCATTTT. Translating gives CASSLMYNQPQHF.

The V call is TRBV6-1, the J call TRBJ2-7; no clear D gene. V lost 4 bases to trimming and J lost 2 bases, with 12 bases between them. This CDR3 region has 14 residues. Germline V gene lookup returns CDR1 MNHNS and CDR2 SASEGT. CDR3 DNA sequence: TGTGCCAGCAGTGTTAGTGTTCCTACCTACGAGCAGTACTTC. Amino acids: CASSVSVPTYEQYF.

This sequence joins TRBV15 and TRBJ1-1, with a possible D match to TRBD1 (6 bases). This CDR3 is built from 15 residues. The germline V gene encodes CDR1 LNHNV and CDR2 YYDKDF (reference sequence). The V end lost 3 bases, the J end lost 0 bases, and 11 bases lay between the germline ends. This chain's CDR3 is CATSSERTVNTEAFF. CDR3 nucleotide sequence: TGTGCCACCAGCAGTGAGAGGACAGTGAACACTGAAGCTTTCTTT. Complete variable domain (other parts from reference TRBV15 and TRBJ1-1): DAMVIQNPRYQVTQFGKPVTLSCSQTLNHNVMYWYQQKSSQAPKLLFHYYDKDFNNEADTPDNFQSRRPNTSFCFLDIRSPGLGDTAMYLCATSSERTVNTEAFFGQGTRLTVV.

This clonotype has at least ten counts. The genes are TRBV7-2 and TRBJ2-3; unclear D gene. From germline, CDR1 is SGHTA and CDR2 FQGNSA. The V end lost 1 base, the J end lost 2 bases, and 10 bases lay between the germline ends. The CDR3 sequence is 15 residues long. The CDR3 coding sequence is TGTGCCAGCAGCTTAGTTCCGGGTTACACAGATACGCAGTATTTT. This codes for CASSLVPGYTDTQYF.